This paragraph reports one T cell receptor beta chain. Its specificity is unknown. This specimen comes from a study of T cell repertoires in ileal Crohn's disease. Per germline, CDR1 SEHNR and CDR2 FQNEAQ (reference sequence). Trimming cost V 5 bases and J 8 bases; bases outside gene matches: 16. This CDR3 region has 16 residues. Adults with ileal or ileocolonic Crohn's disease and an indication for resection were eligible. Study-level results: Sorted CD8 T cells held more high-frequency clones than CD4.

Per sample, roughly 500 nanograms of biopsy DNA were TCRB immunosequenced. Assay: immunoSEQ multiplex PCR; the TCRdb copy retains only in-frame clones and omits some. There are 7,300 or so clones in the sample; 75% to 85% occur only once, and approximately 8% lies in the top ten. This rearrangement joins TRBV7-9 to TRBJ1-2, with 8 bases identical to TRBD1. This TCR was sampled from an adult with Crohn's disease. The sequencing input was ileal tissue. The CDR3 sequence is CASSRRTGRTIYGYTF. The CDR3 region has the DNA TGTGCCAGCAGCCGACGGACAGGGAGGACGATCTACGGCTACACCTTC. The full variable domain, rest sourced from reference TRBV7-9 and TRBJ1-2, is DTGVSQNPRHKITKRGQNVTFRCDPISEHNRLYWYRQTLGQGPEFLTYFQNEAQLEKSRLLSDRFSAERPKGSFSTLEIQRTEQGDSAMYLCASSRRTGRTIYGYTFGSGTRLTVV.